Listed below are T cell receptor beta chains from one sample, sequenced in a study of CD8 T cells in ankylosing spondylitis. One entry per CDR3 protein, called by TCRdb with MiXCR from the 5' RACE reads. The table records approximately 220,000 distinct CDR3 sequences, around a quarter of them present only once. Sample: blood, either unsorted or a sorted T cell fraction (not recorded which). The receptors stem from a male donor with ankylosing spondylitis or in good health (not recorded which). CDR3s include the opening cysteine and the closing phenylalanine or tryptophan. The order of the fields is D gene, V gene, clone size, J gene, CDR3 length, CDR3 protein, CDR3 DNA. A D gene is named only where the DNA matches it firmly. Clone size is stated in some rows and not others, as once, few, many or a class when expanded.

D gene: NA
V gene: TRBV29-1
clone size: NA
J gene: TRBJ2-6
CDR3 length: 16
CDR3 protein: CSVEGAGLAGANVLTF
CDR3 DNA: TGCAGCGTTGAGGGGGCAGGTCTAGCCGGGGCCAACGTCCTGACTTTC

D gene: NA
V gene: TRBV29-1
clone size: NA
J gene: TRBJ1-1
CDR3 length: 10
CDR3 protein: CSASNTEAFF
CDR3 DNA: TGCAGCGCCTCGAACACTGAAGCTTTCTTT

D gene: TRBD1
V gene: TRBV6-5
clone size: many
J gene: TRBJ2-3
CDR3 length: 15
CDR3 protein: CASSTPGQGTDTQYF
CDR3 DNA: TGTGCCAGCAGTACTCCGGGACAGGGTACAGATACGCAGTATTTT

D gene: TRBD1
V gene: TRBV3-1
clone size: many
J gene: TRBJ1-2
CDR3 length: 13
CDR3 protein: CASSQDTGGGYTF
CDR3 DNA: TGTGCCAGCAGCCAAGATACAGGGGGAGGCTACACCTTC

D gene: TRBD2
V gene: TRBV20-1
clone size: NA
J gene: TRBJ2-7
CDR3 length: 16
CDR3 protein: CSADPGTSGRASEQYF
CDR3 DNA: TGCAGTGCTGATCCAGGGACTAGCGGGAGGGCGAGTGAGCAGTACTTC

D gene: TRBD2
V gene: TRBV5-1
clone size: many
J gene: TRBJ2-5
CDR3 length: 15
CDR3 protein: CASSWGTSGRETQYF
CDR3 DNA: TGCGCCAGCAGCTGGGGGACTAGCGGGAGAGAGACCCAGTACTTC

D gene: NA
V gene: TRBV20-1
clone size: many
J gene: TRBJ1-1
CDR3 length: 15
CDR3 protein: CSARKGGLRYTEAFF
CDR3 DNA: TGCAGTGCTAGAAAGGGGGGCCTGAGGTACACTGAAGCTTTCTTT

D gene: TRBD2
V gene: TRBV20-1
clone size: few
J gene: TRBJ2-1
CDR3 length: 15
CDR3 protein: CSARKTSGQNNEQFF
CDR3 DNA: TGCAGTGCTAGAAAGACTAGCGGGCAAAACAATGAGCAGTTCTTC

D gene: NA
V gene: TRBV28
clone size: NA
J gene: TRBJ1-5
CDR3 length: 12
CDR3 protein: CASSLVNQPQHF
CDR3 DNA: TGTGCCAGCAGTTTAGTCAATCAGCCCCAGCATTTT

D gene: NA
V gene: TRBV27
clone size: many
J gene: TRBJ2-7
CDR3 length: 14
CDR3 protein: CASKGSSRTYEQYF
CDR3 DNA: TGTGCCAGCAAGGGATCTAGCAGAACCTACGAGCAGTACTTC

D gene: NA
V gene: TRBV5-1
clone size: many
J gene: TRBJ2-7
CDR3 length: 13
CDR3 protein: CASSLVPGGEQYF
CDR3 DNA: TGCGCCAGCAGCTTGGTTCCCGGTGGGGAGCAGTACTTC

D gene: NA
V gene: TRBV7-8
clone size: many
J gene: TRBJ2-5
CDR3 length: 13
CDR3 protein: CASAPSAQETQYF
CDR3 DNA: TGTGCCAGCGCTCCTAGCGCCCAAGAGACCCAGTACTTC

D gene: TRBD1
V gene: TRBV20-1
clone size: many
J gene: TRBJ1-1
CDR3 length: 13
CDR3 protein: CSARDQGGGEAFF
CDR3 DNA: TGCAGTGCTAGAGATCAAGGGGGCGGTGAAGCTTTCTTT

D gene: NA
V gene: TRBV7-2
clone size: few
J gene: TRBJ2-1
CDR3 length: 15
CDR3 protein: CASSLASAGRNEQFF
CDR3 DNA: TGTGCCAGCAGCTTAGCGAGCGCTGGTAGGAATGAGCAGTTCTTC

D gene: NA
V gene: TRBV18
clone size: many
J gene: TRBJ1-4
CDR3 length: 14
CDR3 protein: CASSPPQAAEKLFF
CDR3 DNA: TGTGCCAGCTCACCACCGCAGGCGGCGGAAAAACTGTTTTTT

D gene: TRBD1
V gene: TRBV12-3/TRBV12-4
clone size: many
J gene: TRBJ1-5
CDR3 length: 16
CDR3 protein: CASSLTGTVGNQPQHF
CDR3 DNA: TGTGCCAGCAGTTTAACGGGGACAGTTGGCAATCAGCCCCAGCATTTT

D gene: TRBD2
V gene: TRBV6-2/TRBV6-3
clone size: many
J gene: TRBJ2-2
CDR3 length: 15
CDR3 protein: CASRLTSASTGELFF
CDR3 DNA: TGTGCCAGCAGGCTGACTAGCGCCTCCACCGGGGAGCTGTTTTTT

D gene: NA
V gene: TRBV7-2
clone size: NA
J gene: TRBJ2-7
CDR3 length: 13
CDR3 protein: CASSHRTKYEQYF
CDR3 DNA: TGTGCCAGCAGCCACAGGACCAAATACGAGCAGTACTTC

D gene: TRBD2
V gene: TRBV5-1
clone size: NA
J gene: TRBJ2-7
CDR3 length: 16
CDR3 protein: CASSSNSGSPSYEQYF
CDR3 DNA: TGCGCCAGCAGCTCCAATAGCGGGAGCCCCTCCTACGAGCAGTACTTC

D gene: NA
V gene: TRBV15
clone size: many
J gene: TRBJ1-2
CDR3 length: 12
CDR3 protein: CATSRLGYGYTF
CDR3 DNA: TGTGCCACCAGCAGGCTAGGCTATGGCTACACCTTC

D gene: TRBD1
V gene: TRBV20-1
clone size: few
J gene: TRBJ2-2
CDR3 length: 13
CDR3 protein: CSAPDRATGELFF
CDR3 DNA: TGCAGTGCCCCGGACAGGGCCACCGGGGAGCTGTTTTTT

D gene: NA
V gene: TRBV5-1
clone size: many
J gene: TRBJ1-1
CDR3 length: 14
CDR3 protein: CASSQYGPNTEAFF
CDR3 DNA: TGCGCCAGCAGCCAATATGGACCGAACACTGAAGCTTTCTTT

D gene: NA
V gene: TRBV12-5
clone size: few
J gene: TRBJ2-1
CDR3 length: 12
CDR3 protein: CASGRGTNEQFF
CDR3 DNA: TGTGCTAGTGGTCGTGGGACGAATGAGCAGTTCTTC

D gene: TRBD1
V gene: TRBV20-1
clone size: NA
J gene: TRBJ2-7
CDR3 length: 13
CDR3 protein: CSARLQGANEQYF
CDR3 DNA: TGCAGTGCTAGATTGCAGGGGGCTAACGAGCAGTACTTC

D gene: NA
V gene: TRBV4-1
clone size: many
J gene: TRBJ2-5
CDR3 length: 17
CDR3 protein: CASSQGGGRGKVGTQYF
CDR3 DNA: TGCGCCAGCAGCCAAGGAGGTGGGAGGGGGAAGGTGGGGACCCAGTACTTC

D gene: TRBD1
V gene: TRBV12-3/TRBV12-4
clone size: NA
J gene: TRBJ1-2
CDR3 length: 14
CDR3 protein: CASTWDSPRYGYTF
CDR3 DNA: TGTGCCAGCACCTGGGACAGTCCGCGCTATGGCTACACCTTC

D gene: TRBD2
V gene: TRBV5-1
clone size: NA
J gene: TRBJ2-1
CDR3 length: 14
CDR3 protein: CASSSGLAGVEQFF
CDR3 DNA: TGCGCCAGCAGCTCGGGACTAGCGGGAGTTGAGCAGTTCTTC

D gene: TRBD2
V gene: TRBV24-1
clone size: NA
J gene: TRBJ2-3
CDR3 length: 19
CDR3 protein: CATSDLQGTSGSFTDTQYF
CDR3 DNA: TGTGCCACCAGTGATTTGCAAGGGACTAGCGGGAGTTTTACAGATACGCAGTATTTT

D gene: NA
V gene: TRBV4-3
clone size: few
J gene: TRBJ1-1
CDR3 length: 16
CDR3 protein: CASSQDVRGKNTEAFF
CDR3 DNA: TGCGCCAGCAGCCAGGACGTGAGGGGGAAGAACACTGAAGCTTTCTTT

D gene: NA
V gene: TRBV5-5
clone size: few
J gene: TRBJ2-5
CDR3 length: 14
CDR3 protein: CASGGRLAQETQYF
CDR3 DNA: TGTGCCAGCGGGGGACGGCTGGCCCAAGAGACCCAGTACTTC

D gene: NA
V gene: TRBV10-3
clone size: NA
J gene: TRBJ1-2
CDR3 length: 14
CDR3 protein: CAISEMQGKDGYTF
CDR3 DNA: TGTGCCATCAGTGAGATGCAGGGGAAGGATGGCTACACCTTC

D gene: NA
V gene: TRBV7-2
clone size: many
J gene: TRBJ1-6
CDR3 length: 14
CDR3 protein: CASSLAPLNSPLHF
CDR3 DNA: TGTGCCAGCAGCTTAGCCCCACTTAATTCACCCCTCCACTTT

D gene: NA
V gene: TRBV5-1
clone size: many
J gene: TRBJ2-2
CDR3 length: 13
CDR3 protein: CASPSLNTGELFF
CDR3 DNA: TGCGCCAGCCCGTCCCTGAACACCGGGGAGCTGTTTTTT

D gene: TRBD2
V gene: TRBV15
clone size: NA
J gene: TRBJ2-5
CDR3 length: 15
CDR3 protein: CATSNLRGGPETQYF
CDR3 DNA: TGTGCCACCAGCAACCTTCGGGGGGGACCAGAGACCCAGTACTTC

D gene: NA
V gene: TRBV7-3
clone size: NA
J gene: TRBJ2-1
CDR3 length: 14
CDR3 protein: CASSLSLTGNEQFF
CDR3 DNA: TGTGCCAGCAGCTTATCCCTCACGGGGAATGAGCAGTTCTTC

D gene: NA
V gene: TRBV7-9
clone size: many
J gene: TRBJ1-2
CDR3 length: 14
CDR3 protein: CASSLLGAGVGYTF
CDR3 DNA: TGTGCCAGCAGCTTATTGGGGGCAGGAGTTGGCTACACCTTC

D gene: NA
V gene: TRBV7-3
clone size: many
J gene: TRBJ1-1
CDR3 length: 15
CDR3 protein: CASSLQGWANTEAFF
CDR3 DNA: TGTGCCAGCAGCTTACAGGGATGGGCGAACACTGAAGCTTTCTTT

D gene: NA
V gene: TRBV18
clone size: NA
J gene: TRBJ2-3
CDR3 length: 18
CDR3 protein: CASSPVPGLKLVTDTQYF
CDR3 DNA: TGTGCCAGCTCACCCGTCCCGGGACTCAAGCTGGTCACAGATACGCAGTATTTT

D gene: NA
V gene: TRBV6-1
clone size: NA
J gene: TRBJ2-1
CDR3 length: 13
CDR3 protein: CASSQGGFYEQFF
CDR3 DNA: TGTGCCAGCAGTCAAGGGGGGTTCTATGAGCAGTTCTTC

D gene: TRBD1
V gene: TRBV4-3
clone size: NA
J gene: TRBJ1-2
CDR3 length: 17
CDR3 protein: CASSPAVTGGADYGYTF
CDR3 DNA: TGCGCCAGCAGCCCCGCTGTGACAGGGGGCGCGGACTATGGCTACACCTTC

D gene: TRBD2
V gene: TRBV4-1
clone size: many
J gene: TRBJ2-1
CDR3 length: 15
CDR3 protein: CASSQGGRVYNEQFF
CDR3 DNA: TGCGCCAGCAGCCAAGGTGGGAGGGTATACAATGAGCAGTTCTTC

D gene: TRBD2
V gene: TRBV11-1
clone size: NA
J gene: TRBJ2-3
CDR3 length: 16
CDR3 protein: CASSFSGVGPRDTQYF
CDR3 DNA: TGTGCCAGCAGCTTTAGCGGGGTAGGCCCTCGAGATACGCAGTATTTT

D gene: NA
V gene: TRBV29-1
clone size: many
J gene: TRBJ2-7
CDR3 length: 12
CDR3 protein: CSVEGFGGEQYF
CDR3 DNA: TGCAGCGTTGAGGGCTTTGGTGGCGAGCAGTACTTC

D gene: TRBD1
V gene: TRBV15
clone size: NA
J gene: TRBJ1-1
CDR3 length: 15
CDR3 protein: CATSARTGRITEAFF
CDR3 DNA: TGTGCCACCAGCGCCCGGACAGGAAGGATCACTGAAGCCTTCTTT